This is a list of T cell receptor beta chains from one sample in a study of cytomegalovirus exposure and HLA in healthy donors. TCRdb's copy holds only in-frame clones and misses some; the assay was immunoSEQ multiplex PCR. The data hold 100,000 to 150,000 clones, with roughly 15% observed a single time. Sample: PBMCs. All receptors derive from a female donor in good health and CMV-seropositive. Both conserved end residues are part of each CDR3. D genes are given only for firm matches. Expanded clones are given a class, and other clones once, few, many or no size at all.

d_call j_call clone_size v_call cdr3_aa cdr3_nt
TRBD2 TRBJ2-3 . TRBV9 CASSVVGGLTDTQYF TGTGCCAGCAGCGTAGTCGGGGGGTTAACAGATACGCAGTATTTT
. TRBJ1-4 . TRBV19 CASSTDSGKRKLFF TGTGCCAGTAGTACTGACTCGGGTAAGCGGAAACTGTTTTTT
TRBD1 TRBJ2-5 . TRBV18 CASSPAGGVRETQYF TGTGCCAGCTCACCAGCAGGGGGAGTGCGGGAGACCCAGTACTTC
. TRBJ2-7 few TRBV30 CAWSAGIPWQYF TGTGCCTGGAGTGCGGGGATACCATGGCAGTACTTC
. TRBJ2-3 few TRBV4-2 CASSQEGTRSTDTQYF TGTGCCAGCAGCCAAGAAGGGACACGAAGCACAGATACGCAGTATTTT
. TRBJ2-7 few TRBV7-3 CASSLTTRASDEQYF TGTGCCAGCAGCTTAACGACTAGAGCATCCGACGAGCAGTACTTC
. TRBJ2-7 . TRBV7-3 CASKFDRLELYEQYF TGTGCCAGCAAATTTGACAGACTCGAACTCTACGAGCAGTACTTC
. TRBJ2-7 few TRBV29-1 CSVAAAYEQYF TGCAGCGTTGCCGCAGCCTACGAGCAGTACTTC
TRBD2 TRBJ2-3 . TRBV10-3 CAISESTSAGDTQYF TGTGCCATCAGTGAGTCGACTAGCGCGGGGGATACGCAGTATTTT
TRBD2 TRBJ2-1 . TRBV5-1 CASSVGTRTYNEQFF TGCGCCAGCAGCGTCGGGACTAGGACCTACAATGAGCAGTTCTTC
. TRBJ2-7 . TRBV21-1 CASSKEGGEQYF TGTGCCAGCAGCAAAGAAGGAGGCGAGCAGTACTTC
TRBD1 TRBJ2-7 . TRBV10-3 CAISESGTGGEQYF TGTGCCATCAGTGAGAGTGGGACAGGGGGCGAGCAGTACTTC
. TRBJ1-5 few TRBV28 CASSSGERTVQPQHF TGTGCCAGCAGTTCCGGAGAAAGGACAGTTCAGCCCCAGCATTTT
TRBD2 TRBJ2-5 few TRBV30 CAGMVAGGRTQYF TGTGCCGGCATGGTAGCGGGGGGAAGGACCCAGTACTTC
. TRBJ1-1 . TRBV6-5 CASSSHLDREAFF TGTGCCAGCAGTTCCCATCTCGACAGGGAAGCTTTCTTT
. TRBJ1-5 . TRBV28 CASSLGELNQPQHF TGTGCCAGCAGTTTAGGGGAGCTCAATCAGCCCCAGCATTTT
. TRBJ2-7 few TRBV7-8 CASSFLSSYEQYF TGTGCCAGCAGCTTTTTGAGCTCCTACGAGCAGTACTTC
TRBD1 TRBJ2-1 once TRBV29-1 CSVEDRLYNEQFF TGCAGCGTTGAGGACAGGTTATACAATGAGCAGTTCTTC
TRBD2 TRBJ2-1 once TRBV7-6 CASSLVLAGGVHNEQFF TGTGCCAGCAGCTTAGTACTAGCGGGAGGGGTCCACAATGAGCAGTTCTTC
TRBD1 TRBJ1-1 . TRBV29-1 CSVPTGEFREAFF TGCAGCGTCCCGACAGGGGAGTTCCGTGAAGCTTTCTTT
. TRBJ1-2 few TRBV6-5 CASSYGGENYGYTF TGTGCCAGCAGTTACGGCGGAGAAAACTATGGCTACACCTTC
TRBD1 TRBJ2-7 few TRBV10-1 CASSERTGSEQYF TGCGCCAGCAGTGAACGGACAGGGAGCGAGCAGTACTTC
. TRBJ2-7 . TRBV9 CASSVGDSRYEQYF TGTGCCAGCAGCGTAGGAGACTCGCGGTACGAGCAGTACTTC
. TRBJ1-3 . TRBV6-5 CASSLDSSSGNTIYF TGTGCCAGCAGTCTGGACAGCAGCTCTGGAAACACCATATATTTT
. TRBJ2-7 few TRBV7-2 CASSLWGSADYEQYF TGTGCCAGCAGCTTATGGGGTAGCGCAGACTACGAGCAGTACTTC
. TRBJ2-6 . TRBV10-3 CAISAGTGASGANVLTF TGTGCCATCAGTGCCGGGACTGGAGCTTCTGGGGCCAACGTCCTGACTTTC
. TRBJ2-5 . TRBV15 CATSREPAAMQETQYF TGTGCCACCAGCAGAGAACCAGCGGCGATGCAAGAGACCCAGTACTTC